This T cell receptor (beta chain) is from a study of blood T cell repertoires in COVID-19. Across the study: Nucleic acid was either cDNA or gDNA, and it came from T cells, B-cell-depleted T cells, or PBMCs.

Trimming took 7 bases from V and 2 from J, leaving 6 bases between them. Germline V gene lookup returns CDR1 SEHNR and CDR2 FQNEAQ (reference sequence). The CDR3 is made up of 12 amino acids. Sequencing was performed with immunoSEQ multiplex PCR; in TCRdb, only in-frame clones are kept and a portion is missing. The repertoire includes 63,000 or so clones, about 88% of them detected once, and 10% to 15% sits in the top ten. Sample: peripheral blood. This clonotype was obtained from a human donor in a cohort sampled during active COVID-19. This chain connects TRBV7-9 to TRBJ2-1; D uncertain. The CDR3 nucleotides read TGTGCCAGCAACACAGCCTACAATGAGCAGTTCTTC. Translation: CASNTAYNEQFF. The full variable domain, rest sourced from reference TRBV7-9 and TRBJ2-1, is DTGVSQNPRHKITKRGQNVTFRCDPISEHNRLYWYRQTLGQGPEFLTYFQNEAQLEKSRLLSDRFSAERPKGSFSTLEIQRTEQGDSAMYLCASNTAYNEQFFGPGTRLTVL.